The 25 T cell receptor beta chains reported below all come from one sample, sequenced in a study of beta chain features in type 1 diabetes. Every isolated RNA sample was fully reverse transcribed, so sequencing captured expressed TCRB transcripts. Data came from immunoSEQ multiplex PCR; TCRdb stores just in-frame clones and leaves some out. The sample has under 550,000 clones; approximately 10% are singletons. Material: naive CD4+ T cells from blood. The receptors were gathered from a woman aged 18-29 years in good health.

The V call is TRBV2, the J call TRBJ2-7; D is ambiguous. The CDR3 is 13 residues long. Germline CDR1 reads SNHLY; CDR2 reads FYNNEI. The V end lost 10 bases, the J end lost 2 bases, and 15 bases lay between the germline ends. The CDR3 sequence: CATLRRGTYEQYF. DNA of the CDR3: TGTGCCACCCTGCGGCGTGGGACCTACGAGCAGTACTTC.

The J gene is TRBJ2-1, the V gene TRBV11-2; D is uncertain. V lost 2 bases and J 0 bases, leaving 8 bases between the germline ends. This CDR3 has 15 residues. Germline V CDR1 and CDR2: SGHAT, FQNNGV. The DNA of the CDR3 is TGTGCCAGCAGCTTAAGAGGCGGCTCCTACAATGAGCAGTTCTTC. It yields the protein CASSLRGGSYNEQFF.

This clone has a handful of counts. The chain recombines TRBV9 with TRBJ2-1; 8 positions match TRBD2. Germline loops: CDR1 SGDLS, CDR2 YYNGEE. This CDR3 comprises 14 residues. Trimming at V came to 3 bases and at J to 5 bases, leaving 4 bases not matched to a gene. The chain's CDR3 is CASSALAGHNEQFF. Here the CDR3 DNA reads TGTGCCAGCAGCGCGCTAGCGGGTCACAATGAGCAGTTCTTC.

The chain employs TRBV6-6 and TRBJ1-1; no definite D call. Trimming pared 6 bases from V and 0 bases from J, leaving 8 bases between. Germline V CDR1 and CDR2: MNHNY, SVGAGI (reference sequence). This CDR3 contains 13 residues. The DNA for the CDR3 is TGTGCCAGCAGGCTACTTGTGAACACTGAAGCTTTCTTT. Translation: CASRLLVNTEAFF.

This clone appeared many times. The CDR3 DNA reads as TGTGCCTGGAGTGTCGGGAGGGGCTACGGCTACACCTTC. Encoded protein: CAWSVGRGYGYTF. The chain joins TRBV30 to TRBJ1-2; possible D gene TRBD1, 5 bases. Germline V gene sequence: CDR1 GTSNPN, CDR2 SVGIG (reference sequence). The CDR3 extends over 13 amino acids. Trimming removed 0 bases from V and 8 bases from J, with 13 bases in between.

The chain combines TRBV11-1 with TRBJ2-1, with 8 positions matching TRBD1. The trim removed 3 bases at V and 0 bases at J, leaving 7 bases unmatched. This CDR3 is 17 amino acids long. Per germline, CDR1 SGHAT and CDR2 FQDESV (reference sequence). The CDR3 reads CASSLDRARLSYNEQFF. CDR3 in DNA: TGTGCCAGCAGCTTGGACAGGGCACGACTCTCCTACAATGAGCAGTTCTTC.

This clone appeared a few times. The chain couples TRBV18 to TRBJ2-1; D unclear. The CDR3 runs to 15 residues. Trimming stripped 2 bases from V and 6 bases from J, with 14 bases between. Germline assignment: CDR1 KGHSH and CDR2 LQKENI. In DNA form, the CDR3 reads TGTGCCAGCTCACCATCGGTGGATTTAGGCAATGAGCAGTTCTTC. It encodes CASSPSVDLGNEQFF.

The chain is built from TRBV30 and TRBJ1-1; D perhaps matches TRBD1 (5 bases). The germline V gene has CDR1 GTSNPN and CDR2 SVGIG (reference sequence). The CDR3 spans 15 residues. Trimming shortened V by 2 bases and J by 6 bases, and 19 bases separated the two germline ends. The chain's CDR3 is CAWSTGQGRRAEAFF. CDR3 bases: TGTGCCTGGAGTACGGGCCAGGGAAGGAGGGCTGAAGCTTTCTTT. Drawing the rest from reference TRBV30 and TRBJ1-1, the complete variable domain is SQTIHQWPATLVQPVGSPLSLECTVEGTSNPNLYWYRQAAGRGLQLLFYSVGIGQISSEVPQNLSASRPQDRQFILSSKKLLLSDSGFYLCAWSTGQGRRAEAFFGQGTRLTVV.

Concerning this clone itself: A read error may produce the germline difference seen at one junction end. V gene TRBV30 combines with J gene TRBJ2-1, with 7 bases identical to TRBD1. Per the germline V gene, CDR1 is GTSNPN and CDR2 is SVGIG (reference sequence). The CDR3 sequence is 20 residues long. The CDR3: CDWRSTSGTDRKSSYNEQFF. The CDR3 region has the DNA TGTGACTGGAGGTCAACCTCCGGGACAGACAGGAAAAGCTCCTACAATGAGCAGTTCTTC.

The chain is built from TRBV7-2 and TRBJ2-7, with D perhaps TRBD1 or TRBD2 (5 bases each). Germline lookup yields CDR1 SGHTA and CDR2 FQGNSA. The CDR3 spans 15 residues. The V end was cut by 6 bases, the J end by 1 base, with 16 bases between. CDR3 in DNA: TGTGCCAGCAGTACCTTCCCGGGACCTTCCTACGAGCAGTACGTC. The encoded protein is CASSTFPGPSYEQYV.

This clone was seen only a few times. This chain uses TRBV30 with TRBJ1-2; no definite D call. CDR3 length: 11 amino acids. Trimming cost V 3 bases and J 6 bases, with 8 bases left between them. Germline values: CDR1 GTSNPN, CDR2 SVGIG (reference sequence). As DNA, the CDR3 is TGTGCCTGGAGCCCCGGCAATGGCTACACCTTC. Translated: CAWSPGNGYTF.

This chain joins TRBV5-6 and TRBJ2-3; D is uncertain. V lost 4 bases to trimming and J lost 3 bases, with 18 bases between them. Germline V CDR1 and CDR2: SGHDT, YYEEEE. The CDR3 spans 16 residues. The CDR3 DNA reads TGTGCCAGCAGCCCCCTTAGCCCGCGTGGGACAGATACGCAGTATTTT. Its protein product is CASSPLSPRGTDTQYF. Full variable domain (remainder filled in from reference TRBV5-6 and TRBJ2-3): DAGVTQSPTHLIKTRGQQVTLRCSPKSGHDTVSWYQQALGQGPQFIFQYYEEEERQRGNFPDRFSGHQFPNYSSELNVNALLLGDSALYLCASSPLSPRGTDTQYFGPGTRLTVL.

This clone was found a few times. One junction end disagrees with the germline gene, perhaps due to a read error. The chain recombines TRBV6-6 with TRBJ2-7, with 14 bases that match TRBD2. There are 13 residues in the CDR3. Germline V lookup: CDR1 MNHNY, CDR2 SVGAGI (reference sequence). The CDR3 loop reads CASSYGTSGRGDF. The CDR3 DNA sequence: TGTGCCAGCAGTTACGGGACTAGCGGGAGAGGTGACTTC.

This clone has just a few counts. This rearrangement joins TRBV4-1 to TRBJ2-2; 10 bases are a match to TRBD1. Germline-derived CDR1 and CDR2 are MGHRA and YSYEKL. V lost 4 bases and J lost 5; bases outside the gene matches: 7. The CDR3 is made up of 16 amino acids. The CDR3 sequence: CASSPRQGASTGELFF. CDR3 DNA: TGCGCCAGCAGCCCACGACAGGGGGCAAGTACCGGGGAGCTGTTTTTT.

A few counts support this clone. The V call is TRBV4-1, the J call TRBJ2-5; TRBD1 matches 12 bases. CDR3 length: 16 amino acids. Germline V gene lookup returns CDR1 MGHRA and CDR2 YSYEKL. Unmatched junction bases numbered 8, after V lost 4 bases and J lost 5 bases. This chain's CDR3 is CASSLWGQGAGETQYF. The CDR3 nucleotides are TGCGCCAGCAGCCTCTGGGGACAGGGGGCCGGGGAGACCCAGTACTTC.

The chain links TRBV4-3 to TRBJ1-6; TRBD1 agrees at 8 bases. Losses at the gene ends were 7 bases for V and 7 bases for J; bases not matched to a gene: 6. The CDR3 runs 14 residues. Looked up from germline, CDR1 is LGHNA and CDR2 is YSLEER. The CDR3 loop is CASNVDRENSPLHF. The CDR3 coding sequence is TGCGCCAGCAACGTGGACAGGGAAAATTCACCCCTCCACTTT.

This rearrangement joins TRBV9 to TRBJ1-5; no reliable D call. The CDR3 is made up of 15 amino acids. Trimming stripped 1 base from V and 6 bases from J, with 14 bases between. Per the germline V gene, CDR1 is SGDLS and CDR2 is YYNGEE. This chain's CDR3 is CASSVRGELGQPQHF. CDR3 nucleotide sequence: TGTGCCAGCAGCGTACGTGGGGAGTTGGGTCAGCCCCAGCATTTT.

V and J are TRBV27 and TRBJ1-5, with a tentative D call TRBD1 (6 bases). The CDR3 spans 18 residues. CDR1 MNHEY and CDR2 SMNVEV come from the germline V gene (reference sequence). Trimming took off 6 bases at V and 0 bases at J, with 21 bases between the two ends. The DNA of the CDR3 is TGTGCCAGCAGCCGATATTCTTCAGGGGCCGATAGCAATCAGCCCCAGCATTTT. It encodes CASSRYSSGADSNQPQHF.

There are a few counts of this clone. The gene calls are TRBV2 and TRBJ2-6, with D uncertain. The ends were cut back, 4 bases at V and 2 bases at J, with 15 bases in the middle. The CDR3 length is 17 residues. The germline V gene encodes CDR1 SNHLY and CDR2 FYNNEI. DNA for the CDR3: TGTGCCAGCAGTGTAGGTACAGTCTTCACTGGGGCCAACGTCCTGACTTTC. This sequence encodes CASSVGTVFTGANVLTF.

This CDR3 reads CASGLRLWTQVSYEQYF. The CDR3 region has the DNA TGTGCTAGTGGTTTGCGGCTGTGGACGCAGGTCTCCTACGAGCAGTACTTC. The chain recombines TRBV12-5 with TRBJ2-7; no firm D call. V gave up 2 bases and J gave up 0 bases, with 17 bases separating them. There are 17 residues in the CDR3. Germline V CDR1 and CDR2: LGHNT, FRNRAP.

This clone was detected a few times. The CDR3 sequence: CATSRDPKGSNIQYF. Written as DNA, the CDR3 is TGTGCCACCAGCAGAGATCCTAAAGGATCCAACATTCAGTACTTC. The chain carries TRBV15 and TRBJ2-4, with D uncertain. The CDR3 has 15 residues. Trimming took 0 bases from V and 7 from J, leaving 13 bases between them. Germline V gene lookup returns CDR1 LNHNV and CDR2 YYDKDF (reference sequence). Based on the CDR3 plus reference TRBV15 and TRBJ2-4, the full variable domain is DAMVIQNPRYQVTQFGKPVTLSCSQTLNHNVMYWYQQKSSQAPKLLFHYYDKDFNNEADTPDNFQSRRPNTSFCFLDIRSPGLGDTAMYLCATSRDPKGSNIQYFGAGTRLSVL.

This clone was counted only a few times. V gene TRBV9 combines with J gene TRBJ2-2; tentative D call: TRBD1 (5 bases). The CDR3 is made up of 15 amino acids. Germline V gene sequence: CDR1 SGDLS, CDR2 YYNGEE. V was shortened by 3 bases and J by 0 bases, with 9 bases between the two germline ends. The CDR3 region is CASSGTPANTGELFF. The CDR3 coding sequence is TGTGCCAGCAGCGGGACACCCGCGAACACCGGGGAGCTGTTTTTT.

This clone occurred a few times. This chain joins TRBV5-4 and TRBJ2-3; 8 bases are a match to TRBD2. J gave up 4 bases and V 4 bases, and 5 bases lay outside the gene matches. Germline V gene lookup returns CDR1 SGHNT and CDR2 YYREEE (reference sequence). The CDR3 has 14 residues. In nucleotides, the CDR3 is TGTGCCAGCAGCATTCAAGCGGGAGCAGATACGCAGTATTTT. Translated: CASSIQAGADTQYF.

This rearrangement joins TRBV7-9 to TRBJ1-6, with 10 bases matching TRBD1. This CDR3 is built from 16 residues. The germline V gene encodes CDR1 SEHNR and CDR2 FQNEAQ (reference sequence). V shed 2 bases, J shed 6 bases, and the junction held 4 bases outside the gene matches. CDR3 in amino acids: CASSLKRTGGNSPLHF. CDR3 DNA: TGTGCCAGCAGCTTAAAAAGGACAGGGGGTAATTCACCCCTCCACTTT. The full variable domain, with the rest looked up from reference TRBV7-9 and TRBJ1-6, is DTGVSQNPRHKITKRGQNVTFRCDPISEHNRLYWYRQTLGQGPEFLTYFQNEAQLEKSRLLSDRFSAERPKGSFSTLEIQRTEQGDSAMYLCASSLKRTGGNSPLHFGNGTRLTVT.

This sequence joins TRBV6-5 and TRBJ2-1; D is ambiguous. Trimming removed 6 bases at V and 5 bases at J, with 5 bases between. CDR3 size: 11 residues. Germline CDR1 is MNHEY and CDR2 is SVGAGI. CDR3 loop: CASRGNNEQFF. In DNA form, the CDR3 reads TGTGCCAGCAGGGGGAACAATGAGCAGTTCTTC.